Listed below are T cell receptor beta chains from one sample, sequenced in a study of blood T cell repertoires in COVID-19. Method: immunoSEQ multiplex PCR; TCRdb's copy keeps in-frame clones and lacks some. The table records approximately 300,000 clones, 85% of them present only once. The sample was PBMCs or T cells enriched from blood (not recorded which). The source is a woman younger than 45 who had been exposed to COVID-19. The CDR3 runs from the conserved cysteine through the conserved F or W. The D gene is left open where the match is weak. Some rows have no size entry. The others give once, few or many, or a class for an expanded clone.

TRBJ2-6,few,.,TRBV5-4,TGTGCCAGCAGCCATTCACAGGGATTCGGGGTCCTGACTTTC,CASSHSQGFGVLTF
TRBJ2-5,once,TRBD2,TRBV11-2,TGTGCCAGCAGCTTAGGCGGGACTAACCAAGAGACCCAGTACTTC,CASSLGGTNQETQYF
TRBJ2-7,.,TRBD2,TRBV27,TGTGCCAGCAGTCCATTCCCTAGCGGGGGCTCCTACGAGCAGTACTTC,CASSPFPSGGSYEQYF
TRBJ1-6,.,.,TRBV27,TGTGCCAGCTCGGGGGTATCCTATAATTCACCCCTCCACTTT,CASSGVSYNSPLHF
TRBJ1-5,.,TRBD1,TRBV19,TGTGCCAGTAGTGACTCCTCAGGGGGCTGGGGTCAGCCCCAGCATTTT,CASSDSSGGWGQPQHF
TRBJ2-5,.,TRBD2,TRBV14,TGTGCCAGCAGCCAGCCTCACTCGACTAGCATCGAGACCCAGTACTTC,CASSQPHSTSIETQYF
TRBJ1-2,.,.,TRBV2,TGTGCCAGCCGCCTGGGGGGGGCCGAGTATGGCTACACCTTC,CASRLGGAEYGYTF
TRBJ2-1,.,TRBD2,TRBV4-1,TGCGCCAGCAGCCAAGGAACTAGCGGGGGGGGATCCTACAATGAGCAGTTCTTC,CASSQGTSGGGSYNEQFF
TRBJ1-6,.,TRBD1,TRBV5-3,TGTGCCAGAAGCTTAAATAACACCGACAGGGGCAAAAATTCACCCCTCCACTTT,CARSLNNTDRGKNSPLHF
TRBJ1-2,few,.,TRBV30,TGTGCCTGGAGGCTAAGGCAGGGGCGAGCCAACTATGGCTACACCTTC,CAWRLRQGRANYGYTF
TRBJ2-3,.,.,TRBV9,TGTGCCAGCAGCGTAGAGGCAGGAGGAAGAGATACGCAGTATTTT,CASSVEAGGRDTQYF
TRBJ1-1,.,.,TRBV29-1,TGCAGCGTTCTTACAAAGACTGAAGCTTTCTTT,CSVLTKTEAFF
TRBJ1-1,once,.,TRBV18,TGTGCCAGCTCAAATACAGAGAACACTGAAGCTTTCTTT,CASSNTENTEAFF
TRBJ1-4,.,.,TRBV19,TGTGCCAGTAAATTTGAGGAAAAACTGTTTTTT,CASKFEEKLFF
TRBJ2-1,.,.,TRBV11-2,TGTGCCAGCAGCTTCTCAAGGGGGGGGAACTACAATGAGCAGTTCTTC,CASSFSRGGNYNEQFF
TRBJ1-2,few,.,TRBV7-2,TGTGCCAGCAGCTTCCCCTCCGCGGGAGTTGACAGGGGCTACACCTTC,CASSFPSAGVDRGYTF
TRBJ2-7,.,.,TRBV12-3/TRBV12-4,TGTGCCAGCAGTTTAGCGCTGAGCTACGAGCAGTACTTC,CASSLALSYEQYF
TRBJ1-2,once,.,TRBV30,TGTGCCTGGGCCTTTCCGGGACACTCTAACTATGGCTACACCTTC,CAWAFPGHSNYGYTF
TRBJ2-7,.,TRBD1,TRBV11-2,TGTGCCAGCAGCTCCCCCTCACAGGGGGCCTACGAGCAGTACTTC,CASSSPSQGAYEQYF
TRBJ1-2,.,TRBD1,TRBV3-1/TRBV3-2,TGTGCCAGCAGCCAACGTGCAGGGGGACATAACTATGGCTACACCTTC,CASSQRAGGHNYGYTF
TRBJ2-1,.,TRBD2,TRBV7-2,TGTGCCAGCAGCTTGGTTCGCGGGGGGTCCTACAATGAGCAGTTCTTC,CASSLVRGGSYNEQFF
TRBJ1-2,once,TRBD1,TRBV7-9,TGTGCCAGCAGCACAAGTAACAGGGGCAACTATGGCTACACCTTC,CASSTSNRGNYGYTF
TRBJ1-4,.,TRBD1,TRBV7-9,TGTGCCAGCAGCACGGGACAGAGGGGGGAAAAACTGTTTTTT,CASSTGQRGEKLFF
TRBJ1-5,few,.,TRBV18,TGTGCCAGCTCACCACCGGCAGGGGCTAATCAGCCCCAGCATTTT,CASSPPAGANQPQHF
TRBJ2-7,many,.,TRBV7-2,TGTGCCAGCAGCTTAGAGGGCGGGGCCGCCTACGAGCAGTACTTC,CASSLEGGAAYEQYF
TRBJ1-3,.,.,TRBV7-7,TGTGCTAGCAGCTTAGGACGGAGCTCTGGAAACACCATATATTTT,CASSLGRSSGNTIYF
TRBJ2-2,.,TRBD2,TRBV3-1/TRBV3-2,TGTGCCAGCAGCCAAGAAGCCAGCGGGAGGGGTTCCGGGGAGCTGTTTTTT,CASSQEASGRGSGELFF
TRBJ1-2,few,TRBD1,TRBV28,TGTGCGATAAGGGGGCCCGGGAATGGCTACACCTTC,CAIRGPGNGYTF
TRBJ1-6,few,TRBD1,TRBV5-4,TGTGCCAGCAGCTTGGGACAGGGGTTAAGCTCCTATAATTCACCCCTCCACTTT,CASSLGQGLSSYNSPLHF
TRBJ2-7,.,TRBD1,TRBV29-1,TGCAGCGTTGATCGAACTCTTCGGGACAGGGATTACGAGCAGTACTTC,CSVDRTLRDRDYEQYF
TRBJ1-5,.,.,TRBV9,TGTGCCAGCAGCCCCCGGGAGGGGGACAATCAGCCCCAGCATTTT,CASSPREGDNQPQHF
TRBJ2-7,.,.,TRBV30,TGTGCCTGGAACCGGGGAGGTCCGCAGTACTTC,CAWNRGGPQYF
TRBJ2-1,.,TRBD2,TRBV5-1,TGCGCCAGCAGCTTGGGTTTCCAGCGGGAGGCAAGCCGCGATGAGCAGTTCTTC,CASSLGFQREASRDEQFF
TRBJ2-3,.,TRBD2,TRBV24-1,TGTGCCACCAGTGATGCGTCCGGGACTACGGGTACGCAGTATTTT,CATSDASGTTGTQYF
TRBJ2-2,few,.,TRBV6-1,TGTGCCAGCAGTGACATCGGGGAGCTGTTTTTT,CASSDIGELFF
TRBJ1-2,.,.,TRBV19,TGTGCCAGTAGACGATACAGGGATGGCTACACCTTC,CASRRYRDGYTF
TRBJ2-2,.,TRBD2,TRBV4-2,TGTGCCAGCAGCCAAGTAAGCGGGGGGCAAGGCGGGGAGCTGTTTTTT,CASSQVSGGQGGELFF
TRBJ1-1,.,TRBD1,TRBV24-1,TGTGCCACCAGTGGCCAGGGGGGCCTATTAAACACTGAAGCTTTCTTT,CATSGQGGLLNTEAFF
TRBJ2-1,few,.,TRBV19,TGTGCCAGTAGTATAGCGGGAGTCGCCTACAATGAGCAGTTCTTC,CASSIAGVAYNEQFF